This T cell receptor beta chain emerged from a study of T cells of healthy individuals (dated by TCRdb to between 2018 and 2020). The CDR3 measures 12 amino acids from cysteine to phenylalanine. The sequence is cut down to CDR3 DNA, 36 bases in frame from base 1. The germline V gene (reference sequence) provides CDR1 MNHEY and CDR2 SMNVEV. A distance of 9 bases separates the germline ends of V and J, which lose 5 bases and 5 bases respectively. The receptor library was made with 5' RACE. Sequencing instrument: Illumina MiSeq. TCRdb trimmed public reads at Q25 via fastp, called clones via MiXCR and kept in-frame beta chains. Identical CDR3 proteins give one entry, which carries the most common genes and DNA. The sample includes about 41,000 distinct CDR3 sequences, with around 4.5% observed a single time. The leading ten clones occupy 9.2% of the sample. Remarks on this clonotype: There is no known antigen for this receptor. The sample holds no much larger clone one base away, and base qualities are not on file.

The receptor was derived from a human donor in good health. Here the chain combines TRBV27 and TRBJ2-5; TRBD1 is possibly the D segment (5 matching bases). Here the CDR3 is given as CASSTRQETQYF. The nucleotide sequence is given as TGTGCCAGCAGTACCCGACAGGAGACCCAGTACTTC.